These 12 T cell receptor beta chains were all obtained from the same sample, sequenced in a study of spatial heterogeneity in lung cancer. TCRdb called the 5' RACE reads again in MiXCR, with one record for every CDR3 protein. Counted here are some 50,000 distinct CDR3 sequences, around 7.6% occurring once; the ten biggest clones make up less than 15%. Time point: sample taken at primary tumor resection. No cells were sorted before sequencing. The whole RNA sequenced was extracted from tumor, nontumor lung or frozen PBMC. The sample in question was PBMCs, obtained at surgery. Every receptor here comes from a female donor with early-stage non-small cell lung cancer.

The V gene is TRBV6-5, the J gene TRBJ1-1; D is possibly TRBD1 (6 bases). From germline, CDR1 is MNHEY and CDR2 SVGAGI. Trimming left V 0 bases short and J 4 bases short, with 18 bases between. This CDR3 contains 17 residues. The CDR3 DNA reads TGTGCCAGCAGTTACTCGACAGTCGCCAGGGGCACCACTGAAGCTTTCTTT. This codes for CASSYSTVARGTTEAFF.

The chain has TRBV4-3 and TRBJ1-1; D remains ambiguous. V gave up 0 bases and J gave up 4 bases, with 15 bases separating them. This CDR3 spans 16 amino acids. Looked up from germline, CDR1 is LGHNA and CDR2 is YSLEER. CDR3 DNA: TGCGCCAGCAGCCAAGATCGAGTAGGGTGGGGCACTGAAGCTTTCTTT. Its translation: CASSQDRVGWGTEAFF.

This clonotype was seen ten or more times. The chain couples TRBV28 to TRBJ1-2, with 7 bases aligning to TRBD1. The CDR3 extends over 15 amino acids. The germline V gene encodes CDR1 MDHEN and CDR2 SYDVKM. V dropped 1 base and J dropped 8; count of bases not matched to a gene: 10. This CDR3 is CASSLSTGITRGYTF. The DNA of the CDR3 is TGTGCCAGCAGTTTATCGACAGGGATCACGCGAGGCTACACCTTC.

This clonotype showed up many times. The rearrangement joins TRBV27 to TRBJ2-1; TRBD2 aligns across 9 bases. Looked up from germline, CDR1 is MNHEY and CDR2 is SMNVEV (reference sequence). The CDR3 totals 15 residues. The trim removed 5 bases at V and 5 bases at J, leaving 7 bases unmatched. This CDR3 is CASSRGGGANNEQFF. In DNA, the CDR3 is TGTGCCAGCAGTCGTGGCGGGGGGGCTAACAATGAGCAGTTCTTC.

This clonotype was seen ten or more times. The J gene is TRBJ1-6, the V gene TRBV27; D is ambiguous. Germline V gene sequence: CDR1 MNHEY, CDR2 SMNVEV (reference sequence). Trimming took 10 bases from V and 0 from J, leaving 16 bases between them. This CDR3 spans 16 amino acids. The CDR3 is CATRTQQSSYNSPLHF. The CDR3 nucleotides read TGTGCCACCCGCACCCAACAGAGCTCCTATAATTCACCCCTCCACTTT.

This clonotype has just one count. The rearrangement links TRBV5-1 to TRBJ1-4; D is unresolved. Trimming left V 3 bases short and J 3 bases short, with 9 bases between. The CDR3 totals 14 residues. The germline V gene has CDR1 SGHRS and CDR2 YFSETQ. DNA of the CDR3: TGCGCCAGCAGCTATATCACACCTAATGAAAAACTGTTTTTT. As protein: CASSYITPNEKLFF. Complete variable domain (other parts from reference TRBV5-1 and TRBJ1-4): KAGVTQTPRYLIKTRGQQVTLSCSPISGHRSVSWYQQTPGQGLQFLFEYFSETQRNKGNFPGRFSGRQFSNSRSEMNVSTLELGDSALYLCASSYITPNEKLFFGSGTQLSVL.

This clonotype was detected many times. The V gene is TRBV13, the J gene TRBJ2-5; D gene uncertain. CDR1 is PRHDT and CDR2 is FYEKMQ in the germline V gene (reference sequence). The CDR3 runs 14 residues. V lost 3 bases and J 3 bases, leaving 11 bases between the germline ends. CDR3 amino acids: CASSLRQVKETQYF. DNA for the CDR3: TGTGCCAGCAGCTTGCGTCAGGTCAAAGAGACCCAGTACTTC.

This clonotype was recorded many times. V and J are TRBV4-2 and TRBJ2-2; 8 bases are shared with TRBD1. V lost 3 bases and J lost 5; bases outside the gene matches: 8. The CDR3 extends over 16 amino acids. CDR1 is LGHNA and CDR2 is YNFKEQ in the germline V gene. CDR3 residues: CASSQARQGMTGELFF. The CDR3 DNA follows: TGTGCCAGCAGCCAGGCTCGACAGGGGATGACCGGGGAGCTGTTTTTT.

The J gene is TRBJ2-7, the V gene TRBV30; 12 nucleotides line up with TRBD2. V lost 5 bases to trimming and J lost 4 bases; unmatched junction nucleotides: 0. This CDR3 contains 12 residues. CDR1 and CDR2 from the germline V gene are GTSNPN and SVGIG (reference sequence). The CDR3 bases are TGTGCCTGGGGACTAGCGGGGTACGAGCAGTACTTC. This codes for CAWGLAGYEQYF.

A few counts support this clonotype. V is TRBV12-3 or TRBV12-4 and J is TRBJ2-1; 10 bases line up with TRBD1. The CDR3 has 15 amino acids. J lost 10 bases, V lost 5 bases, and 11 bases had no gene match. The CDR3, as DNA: TGTGCCAGCAGTCAACCCGGGACAGGGGATAGAGAGCAGTTCTTC. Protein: CASSQPGTGDREQFF.

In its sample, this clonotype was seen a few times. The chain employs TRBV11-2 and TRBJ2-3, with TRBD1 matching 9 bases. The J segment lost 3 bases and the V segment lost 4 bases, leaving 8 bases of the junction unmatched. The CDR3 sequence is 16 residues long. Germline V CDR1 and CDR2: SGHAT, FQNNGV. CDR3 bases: TGTGCCAGCAGCTGGAGGGGCGGGACAGGGACAGATACGCAGTATTTT. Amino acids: CASSWRGGTGTDTQYF. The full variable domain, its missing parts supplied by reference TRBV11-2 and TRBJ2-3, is EAGVAQSPRYKIIEKRQSVAFWCNPISGHATLYWYQQILGQGPKLLIQFQNNGVVDDSQLPKDRFSAERLKGVDSTLKIQPAKLEDSAVYLCASSWRGGTGTDTQYFGPGTRLTVL.

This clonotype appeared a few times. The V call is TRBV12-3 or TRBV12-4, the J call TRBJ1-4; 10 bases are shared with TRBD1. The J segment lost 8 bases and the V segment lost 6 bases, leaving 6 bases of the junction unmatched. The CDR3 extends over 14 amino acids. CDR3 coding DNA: TGTGCCAGCAGAACCGGGACAGGGGCCGAAAAACTGTTTTTT. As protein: CASRTGTGAEKLFF.